A single sample gave rise to the 30 T cell receptor beta chains below, sequenced in a study of T-cell reconstitution after alpha-beta-depleted transplantation in children listed by TCRdb under 2016. Libraries were prepared through PCR. Sequencing relied on an Illumina HiSeq 2500. TCR library preparation used molecular barcoding, with unique molecular identifiers applied to normalize quantification of the TCRbeta repertoire. TCRdb itself trimmed the public reads at Q25 with fastp, ran MiXCR and retained productive beta chains. Each record represents a unique CDR3 protein, reported with the most common genes and DNA among its rows. Recorded for this sample are some 600,000 distinct CDR3 sequences; roughly 13% of them occurred a single time. The top ten hold approximately 2% of the sample. The sample's treatment or condition label is to be understood as: allogeneic hematopoietic cell transplantation with graft depleted of TCRalphabeta T cells and CD19 B cells.

The source material was PBMCs, mostly from graft donor cells, sampled 360 days after TCRalphabeta/CD19-depleted stem cell transplant. The source is a male patient under 18 who had a stem cell transplant for acute myeloid leukemia, so the T cells may come from the graft donor.

The chain is built from TRBV7-2 and TRBJ2-1, with no clear D. Trimming cost V 7 bases and J 7 bases, with 14 bases left between them. CDR3 length equals 13 residues. The germline CDR1 and CDR2 sequences are SGHTA and FQGNSA. The CDR3 nucleotides read TGTGCCAGCACGAAACCCGCACTTAATGAGCAGTTCTTC. Its translation: CASTKPALNEQFF.

This clonotype was observed many times. The chain employs TRBV11-3 and TRBJ2-1; D may be TRBD1 (7 bases). The CDR3 totals 15 residues. The V end was cut by 5 bases, the J end by 3 bases, with 14 bases between. In germline, CDR1 is SGHNT, CDR2 YENEEA. The CDR3 DNA reads TGTGCCAGCAGCCTTCGACAGGGAGGCTACAATGAGCAGTTCTTC. Protein sequence: CASSLRQGGYNEQFF.

V is TRBV21-1 and J is TRBJ2-5; TRBD1 is the table's D call, not checked against the DNA. TRBV21-1 corresponds to a pseudogene. This CDR3 spans 17 amino acids. As DNA, the CDR3 is TGTGCCAGCAGCAAAGCTAGTATGGCAGGGGGATTAGAGACCCAGTACTTC. This codes for CASSKASMAGGLETQYF.

The V call is TRBV20-1, the J call TRBJ2-3; either TRBD1 or TRBD2 may fit D (5 bases each). The CDR3 is made up of 14 amino acids. Germline V gene sequence: CDR1 DFQATT, CDR2 SNEGSKA (reference sequence). The V end lost 0 bases, the J end lost 4 bases, and 11 bases lay between the germline ends. The CDR3, as DNA: TGCAGTGCTAGAGAGAGAGGGGTGGCAGATACGCAGTATTTT. The encoded protein is CSARERGVADTQYF.

This clonotype has just a few counts. CDR3 nucleotides: TGTGCCACCAGTGATTTACTAGAGCAGGGTGAGCAGTTCTTC. This translates into CATSDLLEQGEQFF. The chain carries TRBV24-1 and TRBJ2-1; D is possibly TRBD1 or TRBD2 (5 bases each). V lost 1 base and J lost 9, with 12 bases in between. In germline, CDR1 is KGHDR, CDR2 SFDVKD. CDR3 length equals 14 residues.

V usage is TRBV7-8 and J usage is TRBJ1-3, with 9 bases aligning to TRBD1. Germline lookup yields CDR1 SGHVS and CDR2 FQNEAQ. The CDR3 contains 19 residues. V lost 0 bases, J lost 0 bases, and 9 bases stayed unmatched. The DNA of the CDR3 is TGTGCCAGCAGCTTAGCGGGGGACAGGGATTTCCTCTCTGGAAACACCATATATTTT. Translation: CASSLAGDRDFLSGNTIYF.

This CDR3 is CASSLSSVAGEFLTDTQYF. The CDR3 bases are TGTGCCAGCAGCTTAAGTTCGGTAGCGGGAGAGTTCCTCACAGATACGCAGTATTTT. This chain connects TRBV7-3 to TRBJ2-3; 9 bases align to TRBD2. This CDR3 spans 19 amino acids. Trimming at V came to 1 base and at J to 2 bases, leaving 13 bases not matched to a gene. The germline gives CDR1 SGHTA, CDR2 FQGTGA.

The gene calls are TRBV6-5 and TRBJ2-1; no clear D gene. CDR3 length equals 14 residues. The V end was cut by 2 bases, the J end by 4 bases, with 9 bases between. Per the germline V gene, CDR1 is MNHEY and CDR2 is SVGAGI. CDR3 in DNA: TGTGCCAGCAGTTACGGGCCGGGTTACAATGAGCAGTTCTTC. Protein: CASSYGPGYNEQFF.

The table lists this clonotype with a few counts. This rearrangement joins TRBV14 to TRBJ2-1; D may be TRBD1 (5 bases). CDR1 SGHDN and CDR2 FVKESK come from the germline V gene. V was clipped by 4 bases and J by 2 bases, with 9 bases between them. This CDR3 has 14 amino acids. The CDR3 region is CASSPRVAYNEQFF. CDR3 sequence (DNA): TGTGCCAGCAGCCCCAGGGTAGCCTACAATGAGCAGTTCTTC.

This clonotype has at least ten counts. The rearrangement uses TRBV7-2 and TRBJ2-6, with a tentative D call TRBD1 (6 bases). The CDR3 is made up of 16 amino acids. Trimming removed 3 bases from V and 0 bases from J, with 9 bases in between. Germline CDR1 reads SGHTA; CDR2 reads FQGNSA. The DNA for the CDR3 is TGTGCCAGCAGCTTTGACAGGCTCTCTGGGGCCAACGTCCTGACTTTC. Translated: CASSFDRLSGANVLTF. Combining the CDR3 with reference TRBV7-2 and TRBJ2-6 gives the whole variable domain GAGVSQSPSNKVTEKGKDVELRCDPISGHTALYWYRQSLGQGLEFLIYFQGNSAPDKSGLPSDRFSAERTGGSVSTLTIQRTQQEDSAVYLCASSFDRLSGANVLTFGAGSRLTVL.

The V and J genes are TRBV5-1 and TRBJ2-5; TRBD1 matches 8 bases. CDR3 size: 19 residues. V shed 0 bases and J 4 bases; nucleotides not matched to a gene: 17. Germline CDR1 and CDR2: SGHRS and YFSETQ. The CDR3 spells CASSLALGQAFPGTETQYF. The CDR3 region has the DNA TGCGCCAGCAGCTTGGCCCTGGGACAGGCCTTCCCCGGTACAGAGACCCAGTACTTC.

This clonotype occurred many times. The chain couples TRBV21-1 to TRBJ2-5; TRBD1, the table's D call, was not compared with the DNA. TRBV21-1 is an annotated pseudogene. The CDR3 totals 15 residues. The CDR3 protein is CASSPLRGSQETQYF. In nucleotides, the CDR3 is TGTGCCAGCAGCCCTCTCAGGGGCTCCCAAGAGACCCAGTACTTC.

The rearrangement joins TRBV7-2 to TRBJ2-3; 8 bases map to TRBD2. CDR3 length: 16 residues. The germline V gene has CDR1 SGHTA and CDR2 FQGNSA. The V segment lost 5 bases and the J segment 0 bases; nucleotides outside the gene matches: 7. This chain's CDR3 is CASSPRTSPSTDTQYF. The CDR3 DNA is TGTGCCAGCAGCCCCAGGACTAGCCCCAGCACAGATACGCAGTATTTT.

This clonotype has a handful of counts. This chain joins TRBV30 and TRBJ1-3; D not resolved. CDR3 length: 13 amino acids. CDR1 is GTSNPN, CDR2 SVGIG, per germline (reference sequence). V gave up 3 bases and J gave up 1 base, with 7 bases separating them. This CDR3 is CAWSLLSGNTIYF. The CDR3 nucleotides read TGTGCCTGGAGCTTACTGTCTGGAAACACCATATATTTT.

Worth noting for this clonotype: At one end, the junction sequence differs from germline, possibly due to a read error. The rearrangement links TRBV15 to TRBJ1-1, with D possibly TRBD1 on 5 matching bases. CDR1 and CDR2 from the germline V gene are LNHNV and YYDKDF (reference sequence). CDR3 length: 14 amino acids. In DNA, the CDR3 is TGTACCACCAGCAGAGATCCAGGCGCAGGGGAAGCTTTCTTT. Translation gives CTTSRDPGAGEAFF.

On this clonotype itself: A read error is possible here, since a much larger clone lies one base away. V gene TRBV4-3 combines with J gene TRBJ2-3; D gene ambiguous. The J call may be faulty, since TRBJ1-5 better matches the DNA end. CDR3 size: 16 residues. CDR1 LGHNA and CDR2 YSLEER come from the germline V gene. The CDR3 sequence: CASSQDWTSGSGTQHF. The CDR3 nucleotides read TGCGCCAGCAGCCAAGATTGGACTAGCGGGAGTGGTACGCAGCATTTT.

V usage is TRBV20-1 and J usage is TRBJ2-3, with 7 bases fitting TRBD2. Germline trimming cut 3 bases from V and 0 bases from J; bases unmatched to any gene: 15. The CDR3 spans 18 residues. CDR1 is DFQATT and CDR2 is SNEGSKA in the germline V gene (reference sequence). CDR3 loop: CSASGSWAGVFSTDTQYF. The DNA for the CDR3 is TGCAGTGCTAGTGGTTCCTGGGCGGGAGTGTTTAGCACAGATACGCAGTATTTT.

This sequence joins TRBV10-3 and TRBJ2-7; perhaps TRBD2 as D (5 bases). The V gene's germline CDR1 is ENHRY and CDR2 SYGVKD. CDR3 length equals 13 residues. Trimming shortened V by 7 bases and J by 1 base, and 11 bases separated the two germline ends. The CDR3 coding sequence is TGTGCCATCACCACGGGATTATCCTACGAGCAGTACTTC. Translated, it gives CAITTGLSYEQYF.

This clonotype was counted between two and nine times. V gene TRBV6-1 combines with J gene TRBJ2-7, with 8 bases fitting TRBD1. The J segment lost 8 bases and the V segment lost 8 bases, leaving 11 bases of the junction unmatched. This CDR3 is built from 13 residues. CDR1 and CDR2 from the germline V gene are MNHNS and SASEGT. The CDR3 bases are TGTGCCAGCTCCCTGGGACAGGATCTAAAGCAGTACTTC. This translates into CASSLGQDLKQYF.

This chain joins TRBV20-1 and TRBJ2-7, with TRBD1 as a possible D gene (8 bases). Germline-derived CDR1 and CDR2 are DFQATT and SNEGSKA (reference sequence). Trimming stripped 6 bases from V and 4 bases from J, with 19 bases between. The CDR3 spans 14 residues. CDR3 DNA: TGCAGTGCCCCGGACAGGGAGGGCACTTACGAGCAGTACTTC. Translation gives CSAPDREGTYEQYF.

This clonotype has just a few counts. V and J are TRBV28 and TRBJ2-1; weak D call: TRBD2 (6 bases). Trimming removed 2 bases from V and 6 bases from J, with 11 bases in between. Germline-derived CDR1 and CDR2 are MDHEN and SYDVKM. This CDR3 has 14 residues. CDR3 residues: CASSLGTLINEQFF. The CDR3 nucleotides read TGTGCCAGCAGTTTAGGGACTTTAATCAATGAGCAGTTCTTC.

This clonotype was seen repeatedly, ten times or more. V is TRBV4-3 and J is TRBJ2-5; 13 bases line up with TRBD2. Per germline, CDR1 LGHNA and CDR2 YSLEER. This CDR3 is built from 17 residues. V was clipped by 3 bases and J by 1 base; unmatched bases: 5. The CDR3 DNA sequence: TGCGCCAGCAGCCACGGACTAGCGGGAGTAGGCCAAGAGACCCAGTACTTC. As protein: CASSHGLAGVGQETQYF.

The V gene is TRBV18, the J gene TRBJ2-5; tentative D call: TRBD2 (6 bases). Germline V gene lookup returns CDR1 KGHSH and CDR2 LQKENI. The CDR3 runs 16 residues. Deletions cut 6 bases from V and 2 bases from J, with 19 bases between. The CDR3 region has the DNA TGTGCCAGCTCGCTGACCCGGGACTCCCTACAAGAGACCCAGTACTTC. Residues: CASSLTRDSLQETQYF.

Many counts were recorded for this clonotype. The CDR3 coding sequence is TGTGCCAGCTCACCACCGTGGGACAGGGGTTATAGCACAGATACGCAGTATTTT. Protein product: CASSPPWDRGYSTDTQYF. The chain joins TRBV18 to TRBJ2-3; 10 nucleotides align to TRBD1. With V trimmed by 0 bases and J by 0 bases, 6 bases remained unmatched. Per the germline V gene, CDR1 is KGHSH and CDR2 is LQKENI. The CDR3 extends over 18 amino acids.

The chain joins TRBV20-1 to TRBJ2-7; unclear D gene. The germline V and J ends were trimmed by 5 bases and 6 bases, with 14 bases remaining between them. This CDR3 has 12 amino acids. The germline V gene encodes CDR1 DFQATT and CDR2 SNEGSKA (reference sequence). CDR3 coding DNA: TGCAGTGCTCATACTCCCCCCGGCGAGCAGTACTTC. It translates to CSAHTPPGEQYF.

This chain joins TRBV14 and TRBJ2-7; 9 nucleotides match TRBD2. This CDR3 spans 18 amino acids. V dropped 3 bases and J dropped 8; count of bases not matched to a gene: 20. Germline V gene data show CDR1 as SGHDN and CDR2 as FVKESK. DNA for the CDR3: TGTGCCAGCAGCCAGCGCGGACTAGCGCCAACCACAGGCAATAAGCAGTACTTC. Protein sequence: CASSQRGLAPTTGNKQYF.

This sequence joins TRBV7-9 and TRBJ2-3; D may be TRBD2 (6 bases). Germline V gene lookup returns CDR1 SEHNR and CDR2 FQNEAQ (reference sequence). Trimming pared 3 bases from V and 1 base from J, leaving 11 bases between. CDR3 length equals 15 residues. CDR3: CASSFLTGGTDTQYF. In DNA form, the CDR3 reads TGTGCCAGCAGCTTTTTGACGGGAGGCACAGATACGCAGTATTTT.

This clonotype turned up a few times. The chain links TRBV29-1 to TRBJ1-1; no clear D. The CDR3 covers 16 residues. V lost 8 bases and J 10 bases, leaving 32 bases between the germline ends. CDR1 SQVTM and CDR2 ANQGSEA come from the germline V gene. Here the CDR3 DNA reads TGCAGCTTCTACAGCGTGAGGGAAACACTGAATCTGGCAGCTTTCTTT. This gives the protein CSFYSVRETLNLAAFF.

This clonotype was detected many times. Here the CDR3 DNA reads TGTGCCAGCGCCACAGGAGGGACCTCGTATGGGGAGCTGTTTTTT. Translating gives CASATGGTSYGELFF. This chain joins TRBV7-2 and TRBJ2-2; tentatively, D is TRBD2 (6 bases). The V end lost 8 bases, the J end lost 8 bases, and 21 bases lay between the germline ends. Germline V gene lookup returns CDR1 SGHTA and CDR2 FQGNSA. The CDR3 sequence is 15 residues long.

The chain has TRBV7-9 and TRBJ1-4; TRBD1 agrees at 7 bases. The CDR3 contains 14 residues. The germline V gene has CDR1 SEHNR and CDR2 FQNEAQ (reference sequence). V trimming: 3 bases; J trimming: 8 bases; junction bases outside the gene matches: 6. DNA for the CDR3: TGTGCCAGCAGCTTCGACAGGGACACCGAAAAACTGTTTTTT. Translating gives CASSFDRDTEKLFF.